This T cell receptor (beta chain) was retrieved from a study of cytomegalovirus exposure and HLA in healthy donors. J gave up 5 bases and V 2 bases, and 12 bases lay outside the gene matches. Germline CDR1 and CDR2: SNHLY and FYNNEI. CDR3 length: 17 amino acids. General observations from the study: In a later analysis, several top co-occurrence clusters appeared linked to parvovirus B19, influenza, CMV and Epstein-Barr virus. Researchers reportedly found TCR beta sequences accurately predicted most subjects' HLA-A and HLA-B alleles. Researchers left out some V segments, among them TRBV6-2 and TRBV6-3, as indistinguishable.

In this sample, this clone turned up a few times. Its antigen is not identified. The PCR made use of 60 Vbeta and 13 Jbeta primers. TCRdb keeps only in-frame clones here, not all; method: immunoSEQ multiplex PCR. The profile shows a few hundred thousand clones, 70% to 80% of them singletons. The chain is built from TRBV2 and TRBJ2-5; 9 nucleotides agree with TRBD2. The sequence was collected from a young woman in good health and CMV-seronegative. Sequenced sample: PBMCs. CDR3 residues: CASSEKGAGGPRETQYF. The CDR3 nucleotides are TGTGCCAGCAGTGAAAAGGGGGCGGGGGGGCCCAGGGAGACCCAGTACTTC. The full variable domain, with the rest looked up from reference TRBV2 and TRBJ2-5, is EPEVTQTPSHQVTQMGQEVILRCVPISNHLYFYWYRQILGQKVEFLVSFYNNEISEKSEIFDDQFSVERPDGSNFTLKIRSTKLEDSAMYFCASSEKGAGGPRETQYFGPGTRLLVL.